This T cell receptor (beta chain) comes out of a study of Graves' ophthalmopathy and Graves' hyperthyroidism. Whole-study context: Peripheral blood sampling occurred at initial diagnosis, before any treatment. Study findings and constraints: The authors also found most expanded thyroid clonotypes above 0.001 frequency in blood.

The study recruited hyperthyroidism patients aged 18 to 65 who were newly diagnosed, under 2 months' duration. Fresh peripheral blood (about 10 ml) yielded the PBMCs. CDR3 regions of TCR beta were amplified from RNA transcripts. The authors performed first-round RT-PCR with HTBI primers and then a second-round multiplex PCR. TCRdb used MiXCR to reprocess the multiplex PCR reads, holding one entry per CDR3 protein. Of hundreds of thousands of distinct CDR3 sequences detected, 20% to 25% appear once; the ten largest clones hold around 3.1%. This clonotype was recorded many times. Its antigen is unidentified. This CDR3 region has 13 residues. Germline V CDR1 and CDR2: SGHAT, FQNNGV. The ends were cut back, 1 base at V and 4 bases at J, with 7 bases in the middle.

Sequenced input: peripheral blood. The receptor comes from a young woman with stable Graves' hyperthyroidism. The chain carries TRBV11-2 and TRBJ2-5; D unresolved. The chain's CDR3 is CASSLGLSETQYF. CDR3 coding DNA: TGTGCCAGCAGCTTAGGCCTCTCAGAGACCCAGTACTTC.